Below are 29 T cell receptor beta chains sequenced from a single sample in a study of cytotoxic CD8 clonotypes in ibrutinib-treated CLL. Some clones are missing from TCRdb's copy, which holds only in-frame ones; the method was immunoSEQ multiplex PCR. The data show about 72,000 clones, approximately 80% seen once. Sample: PBMCs, taken at disease progression, from a patient treated with ibrutinib. These receptor sequences come from a human donor with chronic lymphocytic leukemia.

The genes are TRBV30 and TRBJ2-2, with 7 bases that match TRBD1. The trim removed 4 bases at V and 0 bases at J, leaving 5 bases unmatched. The germline CDR1 and CDR2 sequences are GTSNPN and SVGIG (reference sequence). CDR3 length: 15 amino acids. In nucleotides, the CDR3 is TGTGCCTGGATCTACGGGACAGCGAACACCGGGGAGCTGTTTTTT. Encoded protein: CAWIYGTANTGELFF. The full variable domain, its missing parts supplied by reference TRBV30 and TRBJ2-2, is SQTIHQWPATLVQPVGSPLSLECTVEGTSNPNLYWYRQAAGRGLQLLFYSVGIGQISSEVPQNLSASRPQDRQFILSSKKLLLSDSGFYLCAWIYGTANTGELFFGEGSRLTVL.

The V call is TRBV5-1, the J call TRBJ1-3; D remains unclear. This CDR3 is built from 14 residues. V was clipped by 2 bases and J by 0 bases, with 6 bases between them. Germline lookup yields CDR1 SGHRS and CDR2 YFSETQ. The CDR3 is CASSFGSSGNTIYF. CDR3 in DNA: TGCGCCAGCAGCTTTGGAAGCTCTGGAAACACCATATATTTT.

V gene TRBV5-1 combines with J gene TRBJ1-5, with TRBD1 matching over 8 bases. The J segment lost 0 bases and the V segment lost 4 bases, leaving 3 bases of the junction unmatched. The CDR3 covers 15 residues. The germline V gene encodes CDR1 SGHRS and CDR2 YFSETQ. The CDR3, as DNA: TGCGCCAGCAGCCCGGGACAGGATAGCAATCAGCCCCAGCATTTT. This codes for CASSPGQDSNQPQHF.

The J gene is TRBJ1-6, the V gene TRBV11-2; D gene uncertain. Germline values: CDR1 SGHAT, CDR2 FQNNGV. CDR3 size: 15 residues. V lost 1 base and J 10 bases, leaving 14 bases between the germline ends. In DNA form, the CDR3 reads TGTGCCAGCAGCTTAGGCCAAGGGCTAAGGTCACCCCTCCACTTT. Translation gives CASSLGQGLRSPLHF.

The rearrangement uses TRBV5-1 and TRBJ2-3; unclear D gene. CDR1 is SGHRS, CDR2 YFSETQ, per germline. This CDR3 region has 14 residues. V lost 1 base and J 5 bases, leaving 11 bases between the germline ends. In nucleotides, the CDR3 is TGCGCCAGCAGCTTGTTTCGGGTTCAAGATACGCAGTATTTT. The encoded protein is CASSLFRVQDTQYF. Variable domain in full (rest from reference TRBV5-1 and TRBJ2-3): KAGVTQTPRYLIKTRGQQVTLSCSPISGHRSVSWYQQTPGQGLQFLFEYFSETQRNKGNFPGRFSGRQFSNSRSEMNVSTLELGDSALYLCASSLFRVQDTQYFGPGTRLTVL.

V usage is TRBV11-2 and J usage is TRBJ2-1, with 14 bases lining up with TRBD2. The germline gives CDR1 SGHAT, CDR2 FQNNGV. CDR3 length: 19 residues. V was pared by 2 bases and J by 6 bases, with 12 bases of the junction left unmatched. In nucleotides, the CDR3 is TGTGCCAGCAGCTTAACGCAGCCTCCGGGACTAGCGGGGGTCAATGAGCAGTTCTTC. It encodes CASSLTQPPGLAGVNEQFF.

The chain links TRBV27 to TRBJ2-7; D possibly corresponds to TRBD1 (7 bases). The ends were cut back, 4 bases at V and 3 bases at J, with 19 bases in the middle. There are 16 residues in the CDR3. Germline CDR1 and CDR2: MNHEY and SMNVEV (reference sequence). The CDR3 nucleotides are TGTGCCAGCAGTTACAGGGGTAGGGGGGCAGACTACGAGCAGTACTTC. Its translation is CASSYRGRGADYEQYF.

The chain uses TRBV4-1 and TRBJ1-5, with D unclear. Trimming cost V 5 bases and J 2 bases, with 10 bases left between them. The CDR3 has 14 residues. The germline gives CDR1 MGHRA, CDR2 YSYEKL. CDR3 sequence reads: CASSDRARNQPQHF. Here the CDR3 DNA reads TGCGCCAGCAGCGACCGGGCTCGCAATCAGCCCCAGCATTTT.

The V gene is TRBV29-1, the J gene TRBJ2-7; 8 positions agree with TRBD2. Germline trimming cut 4 bases from V and 3 bases from J; bases unmatched to any gene: 8. The CDR3 consists of 14 residues. From germline, CDR1 is SQVTM and CDR2 ANQGSEA. CDR3 DNA sequence: TGCAGCGTTGCCCAGAGTAGCGGGGTCTACGAGCAGTACTTC. Its translation is CSVAQSSGVYEQYF.

This chain uses TRBV19 with TRBJ2-1, with TRBD1 matching 10 bases. The length of the CDR3 is 15 residues. Looked up from germline, CDR1 is LNHDA and CDR2 is SQIVND (reference sequence). The trim removed 8 bases at V and 0 bases at J, leaving 4 bases unmatched. This chain's CDR3 is CASGGQGGSYNEQFF. The DNA of the CDR3 is TGTGCCAGTGGAGGACAGGGGGGCTCCTACAATGAGCAGTTCTTC.

The V gene is TRBV27, the J gene TRBJ1-1; D uncertain. Trimming pared 7 bases from V and 1 base from J, leaving 10 bases between. From germline, CDR1 is MNHEY and CDR2 SMNVEV (reference sequence). The CDR3 runs to 13 residues. In DNA, the CDR3 is TGTGCCAGCAAAACAGCAACGAACACTGAAGCTTTCTTT. This gives the protein CASKTATNTEAFF.

J is TRBJ1-1 and V is TRBV10-2; no definite D call. Deletions cut 3 bases from V and 0 bases from J, with 8 bases between. The CDR3 covers 14 residues. Germline V lookup: CDR1 WSHSY, CDR2 SAAADI. The chain's CDR3 is CASSEVSMNTEAFF. The DNA for the CDR3 is TGCGCCAGCAGTGAAGTCAGTATGAACACTGAAGCTTTCTTT.

This clone is a singleton in its sample. Because the CDR3's place on the DNA is in doubt, the DNA is left out and the CDR3 is given as listed by TCRdb. The gene calls are TRBV15 and TRBJ1-1; TRBD1, the table's D call, was not compared with the DNA. Germline CDR1 LNHNV, CDR2 YYDKDF (reference sequence). The CDR3 spans 17 amino acids, including both terminal residues. This CDR3 reads CATSSILDRVMNTEAFF.

This clone was seen only a few times. The V call is TRBV2, the J call TRBJ1-4, with D unclear. This CDR3 contains 14 residues. The germline CDR1 and CDR2 sequences are SNHLY and FYNNEI. The V end lost 7 bases, the J end lost 8 bases, and 17 bases lay between the germline ends. The CDR3 region has the DNA TGTGCCAGCAATGTGGCCCTAAATCCGGAAAAACTGTTTTTT. Protein: CASNVALNPEKLFF.

J is TRBJ2-5 and V is TRBV18, with 10 bases matching TRBD2. V trimming: 2 bases; J trimming: 3 bases; junction bases outside the gene matches: 9. The length of the CDR3 is 17 residues. Germline V CDR1 and CDR2: KGHSH, LQKENI. CDR3 protein: CASSPGESGRGEETQYF. The CDR3 DNA reads as TGTGCCAGCTCACCAGGAGAAAGCGGGAGGGGTGAAGAGACCCAGTACTTC.

V is TRBV6-4 and J is TRBJ1-6, with a tentative D call TRBD1 (5 bases). Germline lookup yields CDR1 MRHNA and CDR2 SNTAGT. V was clipped by 8 bases and J by 7 bases, with 18 bases between them. The CDR3 extends over 15 amino acids. The CDR3 coding sequence is TGTGCCAGCCAGAGGGATCAAGGGGAGAATTCACCCCTCCACTTT. It specifies CASQRDQGENSPLHF.

This chain uses TRBV7-3 with TRBJ2-2, with TRBD2 matching 7 bases. Unmatched junction bases numbered 12, after V lost 1 base and J lost 4 bases. Germline lookup yields CDR1 SGHTA and CDR2 FQGTGA. The CDR3 spans 18 residues. The CDR3 protein is CASSLRAGRERGTGELFF. The CDR3 region has the DNA TGTGCCAGCAGCTTAAGGGCGGGGCGGGAGCGAGGCACCGGGGAGCTGTTTTTT.

This chain connects TRBV2 to TRBJ2-1; D may correspond to TRBD1 or TRBD2 (6 bases each). The germline V gene encodes CDR1 SNHLY and CDR2 FYNNEI. Deletions cut 7 bases from V and 5 bases from J, with 15 bases between. The CDR3 sequence is 14 residues long. CDR3 sequence: CASNVGGLNNEQFF. DNA of the CDR3: TGTGCCAGCAATGTAGGGGGGTTAAACAATGAGCAGTTCTTC.

This clone was recorded only once. This rearrangement joins TRBV27 to TRBJ2-3; weak D call: TRBD2 (6 bases). V dropped 7 bases and J dropped 1 base, with 12 bases sitting between them. In germline, CDR1 is MNHEY, CDR2 SMNVEV (reference sequence). CDR3 length: 14 amino acids. In nucleotides, the CDR3 is TGTGCCAGCATCGGGCGGGGTGGCACAGATACGCAGTATTTT. The encoded protein is CASIGRGGTDTQYF.

This chain joins TRBV20-1 and TRBJ2-7; D is uncertain. Germline lookup yields CDR1 DFQATT and CDR2 SNEGSKA (reference sequence). Between the trimmed V and J ends, which lost 0 bases and 1 base, there was a span of 1 base. The CDR3 runs 11 residues. The CDR3 sequence: CSARESYEQYF. CDR3 coding DNA: TGCAGTGCTAGAGAGTCCTACGAGCAGTACTTC.

The J gene is TRBJ2-1, the V gene TRBV5-1; 7 nucleotides line up with TRBD2. The length of the CDR3 is 17 residues. The V and J ends lost 4 bases and 0 bases, in that order; junction bases with no gene match: 10. Germline values: CDR1 SGHRS, CDR2 YFSETQ. The CDR3 DNA sequence: TGCGCCAGCAGCCCCGTTGGGGGAGGGAGCTCCTACAATGAGCAGTTCTTC. It yields the protein CASSPVGGGSSYNEQFF.

Concerning this clone itself: Different DNA sequences within this sample yield the same CDR3. The chain employs TRBV4-1 and TRBJ1-2, with D tentatively TRBD1 (6 bases). The CDR3 covers 13 residues. CDR1 is MGHRA and CDR2 is YSYEKL in the germline V gene. Trimming shortened V by 3 bases and J by 2 bases, and 7 bases separated the two germline ends. The CDR3 loop reads CASSQDRNYGYTF. CDR3 DNA: TGCGCCAGCAGCCAGGACAGAAACTATGGCTACACCTTC.

This clone showed up just once. The chain recombines TRBV5-1 with TRBJ2-3; no firm D call. Germline CDR1 is SGHRS and CDR2 is YFSETQ. The CDR3 consists of 14 residues. V was shortened by 4 bases and J by 2 bases, with 11 bases between the two germline ends. The CDR3 region is CASSPLWFTDTQYF. The CDR3 DNA reads as TGCGCCAGCAGCCCTCTCTGGTTCACAGATACGCAGTATTTT.

The rearrangement uses TRBV7-3 and TRBJ2-1; possibly TRBD2 for D (5 bases). The germline CDR1 and CDR2 sequences are SGHTA and FQGTGA. V lost 2 bases to trimming and J lost 8 bases, with 16 bases between them. There are 15 residues in the CDR3. CDR3 sequence (DNA): TGTGCCAGCAGCTTATATGTCGGGAACCTCCATGAGCAGTTCTTC. It translates to CASSLYVGNLHEQFF.

The chain carries TRBV2 and TRBJ1-5, with a possible D match to TRBD1 (5 bases). CDR3 length equals 14 residues. The V end lost 6 bases, the J end lost 4 bases, and 13 bases lay between the germline ends. Per germline, CDR1 SNHLY and CDR2 FYNNEI. DNA of the CDR3: TGTGCCAGCAGCTCGGACGGGGGGAATCAGCCCCAGCATTTT. Translating gives CASSSDGGNQPQHF.

This chain connects TRBV27 to TRBJ2-4; possibly TRBD2 for D (5 bases). This CDR3 contains 15 residues. V lost 3 bases to trimming and J lost 1 base, with 10 bases between them. Germline values: CDR1 MNHEY, CDR2 SMNVEV (reference sequence). Here the CDR3 DNA reads TGTGCCAGCAGTTTTCGGGGTGTTGCCAAAAACATTCAGTACTTC. It translates to CASSFRGVAKNIQYF.

This clone was recorded only once. The chain has TRBV10-3 and TRBJ2-7, with 8 nucleotides matching TRBD1. Germline V gene sequence: CDR1 ENHRY, CDR2 SYGVKD. CDR3 size: 14 residues. V lost 6 bases to trimming and J lost 2 bases; unmatched junction nucleotides: 6. The CDR3, as DNA: TGTGCCATCAGCGGGACAGGATCAACCTACGAGCAGTACTTC. Its protein product is CAISGTGSTYEQYF.

The chain joins TRBV28 to TRBJ1-5; TRBD1 aligns across 8 bases. After removal of 5 bases from V and 11 bases from J, the junction contained 8 bases not matched to a gene. The CDR3 has 13 amino acids. Germline CDR1 and CDR2: MDHEN and SYDVKM. CDR3 DNA sequence: TGTGCCAGCAGTCCACCGACAGGGGATACCCAGCATTTT. Its protein product is CASSPPTGDTQHF.

This clone has only a few counts. The V gene is TRBV9, the J gene TRBJ2-1; 12 bases are shared with TRBD2. The CDR3 runs 16 residues. Germline V lookup: CDR1 SGDLS, CDR2 YYNGEE. With V trimmed by 0 bases and J by 9 bases, 7 bases remained unmatched. CDR3 nucleotide sequence: TGTGCCAGCAGCGTAGGGTCCCTAGCGGGGGGGAGTGAGCAGTTCTTC. The encoded protein is CASSVGSLAGGSEQFF.